Many counts were recorded for the clone carrying this TCR beta chain. This specimen comes from a study of T-cell reconstitution after alpha-beta-depleted transplantation in children. Trimming took off 6 bases at V and 1 base at J, with 17 bases between the two ends. CDR3 length: 16 residues. From germline, CDR1 is SNHLY and CDR2 FYNNEI. For TCRbeta, the library was prepared with unique molecular identifiers. MiXCR, applied by TCRdb to the PCR reads, yields one record per CDR3 protein. The sample lists 420,000 or so distinct CDR3 sequences; about 11% were seen once. This chain connects TRBV2 to TRBJ2-3, with a possible D match to TRBD2 (6 bases). The receptor comes from a human donor who donated a stem cell graft to a child with acute myeloid leukemia. Sequenced here: PBMCs from the stem cell graft donor, sampled from the stem cell graft. CDR3 nucleotide sequence: TGTGCCAGCAGCAGCGGGCGGCGGGGAGGCACAGATACGCAGTATTTT. Amino acid sequence: CASSSGRRGGTDTQYF.